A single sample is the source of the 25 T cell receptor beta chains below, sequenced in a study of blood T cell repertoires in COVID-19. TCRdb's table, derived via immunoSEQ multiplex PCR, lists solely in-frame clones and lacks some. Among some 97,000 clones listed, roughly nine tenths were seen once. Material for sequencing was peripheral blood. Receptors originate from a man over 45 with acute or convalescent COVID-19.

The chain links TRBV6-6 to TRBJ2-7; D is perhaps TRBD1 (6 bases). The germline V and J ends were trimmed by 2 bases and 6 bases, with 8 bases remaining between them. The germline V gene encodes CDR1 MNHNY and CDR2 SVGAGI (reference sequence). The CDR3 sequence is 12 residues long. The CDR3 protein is CASSYAGVEQYF. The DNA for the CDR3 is TGTGCCAGCAGTTACGCAGGGGTCGAGCAGTACTTC.

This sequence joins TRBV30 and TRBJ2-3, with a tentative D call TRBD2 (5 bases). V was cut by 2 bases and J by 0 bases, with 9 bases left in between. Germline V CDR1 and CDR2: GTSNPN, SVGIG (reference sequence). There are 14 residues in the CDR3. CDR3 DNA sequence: TGTGCCTGGAGTAAGTTAGCGAGCACAGATACGCAGTATTTT. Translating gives CAWSKLASTDTQYF.

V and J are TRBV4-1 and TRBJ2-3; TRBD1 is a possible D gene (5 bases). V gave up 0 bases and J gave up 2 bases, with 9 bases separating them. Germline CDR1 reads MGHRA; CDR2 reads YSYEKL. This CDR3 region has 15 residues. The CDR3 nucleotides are TGCGCCAGCAGCCAAGAGTCAGGGCCCACAGATACGCAGTATTTT. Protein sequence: CASSQESGPTDTQYF.

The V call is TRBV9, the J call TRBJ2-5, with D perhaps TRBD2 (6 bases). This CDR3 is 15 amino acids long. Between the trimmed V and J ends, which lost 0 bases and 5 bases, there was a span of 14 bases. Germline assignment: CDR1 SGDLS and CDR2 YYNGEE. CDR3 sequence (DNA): TGTGCCAGCAGCGTAGCTGGAGGGACGGGGGAGACCCAGTACTTC. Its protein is CASSVAGGTGETQYF.

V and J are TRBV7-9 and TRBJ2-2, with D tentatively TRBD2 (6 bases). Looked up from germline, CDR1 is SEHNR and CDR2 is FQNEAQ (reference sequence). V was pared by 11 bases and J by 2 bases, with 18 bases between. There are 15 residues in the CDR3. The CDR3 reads CAGIGGTVNTGELFF. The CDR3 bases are TGTGCCGGGATAGGCGGGACGGTCAACACCGGGGAGCTGTTTTTT.

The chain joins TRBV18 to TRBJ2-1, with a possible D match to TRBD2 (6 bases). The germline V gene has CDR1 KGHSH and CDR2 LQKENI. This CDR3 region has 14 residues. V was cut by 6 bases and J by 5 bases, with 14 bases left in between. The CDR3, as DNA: TGTGCCAGCTCGCCGATCACGGGAGACAATGAGCAGTTCTTC. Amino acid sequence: CASSPITGDNEQFF.

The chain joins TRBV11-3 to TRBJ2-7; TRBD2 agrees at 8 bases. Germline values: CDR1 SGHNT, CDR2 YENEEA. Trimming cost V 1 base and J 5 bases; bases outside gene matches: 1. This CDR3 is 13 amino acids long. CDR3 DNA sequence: TGTGCCAGCAGCTTAGTGGGACTAGACGAGCAGTACTTC. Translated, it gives CASSLVGLDEQYF.

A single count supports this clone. CDR3 nucleotides: TGTGCCAGTAGTTTCTACTCTGTAACTAATGAAAAACTGTTTTTT. Translation: CASSFYSVTNEKLFF. The V gene is TRBV19, the J gene TRBJ1-4, with D unclear. The germline gives CDR1 LNHDA, CDR2 SQIVND (reference sequence). The CDR3 totals 15 residues. With 5 bases removed from V and 1 base from J, the gap between germline ends came to 11 bases.

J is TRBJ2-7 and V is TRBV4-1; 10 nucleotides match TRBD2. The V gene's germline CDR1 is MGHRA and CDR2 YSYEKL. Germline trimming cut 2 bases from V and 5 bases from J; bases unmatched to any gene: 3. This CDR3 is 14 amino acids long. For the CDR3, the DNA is TGCGCCAGCAGCCAACTAGCGGGAGTTCACGAGCAGTACTTC. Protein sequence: CASSQLAGVHEQYF.

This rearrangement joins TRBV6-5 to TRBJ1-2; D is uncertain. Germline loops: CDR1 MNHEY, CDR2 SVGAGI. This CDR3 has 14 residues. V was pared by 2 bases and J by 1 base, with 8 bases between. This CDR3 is CASSYGSFNYGYTF. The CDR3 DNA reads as TGTGCCAGCAGTTACGGCAGTTTTAACTATGGCTACACCTTC.

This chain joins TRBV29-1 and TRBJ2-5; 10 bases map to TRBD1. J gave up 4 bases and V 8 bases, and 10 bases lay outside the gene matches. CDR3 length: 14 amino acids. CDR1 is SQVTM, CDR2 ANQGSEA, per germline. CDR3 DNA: TGCAGCATAAAGACAGGGGGCCTCGGAGAGACCCAGTACTTC. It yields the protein CSIKTGGLGETQYF.

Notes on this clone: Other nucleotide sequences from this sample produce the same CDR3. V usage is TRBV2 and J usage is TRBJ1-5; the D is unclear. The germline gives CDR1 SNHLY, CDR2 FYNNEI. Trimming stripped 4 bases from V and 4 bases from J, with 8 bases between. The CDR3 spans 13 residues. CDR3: CASSAPPNQPQHF. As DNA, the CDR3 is TGTGCCAGCAGTGCCCCCCCAAATCAGCCCCAGCATTTT.

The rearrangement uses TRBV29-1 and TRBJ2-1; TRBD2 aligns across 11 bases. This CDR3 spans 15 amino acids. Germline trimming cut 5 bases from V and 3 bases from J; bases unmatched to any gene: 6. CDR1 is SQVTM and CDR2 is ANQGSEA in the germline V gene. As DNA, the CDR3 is TGCAGCGTTCCGGTGGGACTAGCGGACTACAATGAGCAGTTCTTC. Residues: CSVPVGLADYNEQFF.

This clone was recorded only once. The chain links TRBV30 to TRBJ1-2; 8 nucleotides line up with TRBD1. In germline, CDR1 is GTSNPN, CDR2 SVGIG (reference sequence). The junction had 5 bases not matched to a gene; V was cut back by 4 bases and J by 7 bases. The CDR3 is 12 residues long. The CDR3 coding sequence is TGTGCCTGGATGACAGGGGTGGTTGGCTACACCTTC. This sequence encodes CAWMTGVVGYTF.

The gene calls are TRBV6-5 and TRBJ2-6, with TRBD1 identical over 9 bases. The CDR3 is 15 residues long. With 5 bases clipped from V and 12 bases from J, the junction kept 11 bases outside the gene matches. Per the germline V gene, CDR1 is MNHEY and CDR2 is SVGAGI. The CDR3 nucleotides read TGTGCCAGCAGTCCGGGACAGGGAGCCTCCGCCGTCCTGACTTTC. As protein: CASSPGQGASAVLTF.

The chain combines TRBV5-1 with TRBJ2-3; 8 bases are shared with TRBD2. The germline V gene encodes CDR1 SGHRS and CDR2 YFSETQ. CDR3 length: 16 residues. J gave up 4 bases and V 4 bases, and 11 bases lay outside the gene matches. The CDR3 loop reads CASSTRSDGRADTQYF. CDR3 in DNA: TGCGCCAGCAGCACACGCTCTGACGGGAGGGCAGATACGCAGTATTTT.

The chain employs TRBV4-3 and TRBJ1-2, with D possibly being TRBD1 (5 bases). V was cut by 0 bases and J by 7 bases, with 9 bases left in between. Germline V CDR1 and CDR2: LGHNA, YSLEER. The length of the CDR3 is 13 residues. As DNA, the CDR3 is TGCGCCAGCAGCCAAGACAGGGTCGGTGGCTACACCTTC. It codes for CASSQDRVGGYTF.

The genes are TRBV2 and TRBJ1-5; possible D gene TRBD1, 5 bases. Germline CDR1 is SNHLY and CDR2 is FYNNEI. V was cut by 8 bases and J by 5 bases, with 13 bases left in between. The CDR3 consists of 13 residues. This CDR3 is CASGGGRDQPQHF. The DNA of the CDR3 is TGTGCCAGCGGGGGGGGAAGAGATCAGCCCCAGCATTTT. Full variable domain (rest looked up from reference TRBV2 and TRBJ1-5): EPEVTQTPSHQVTQMGQEVILRCVPISNHLYFYWYRQILGQKVEFLVSFYNNEISEKSEIFDDQFSVERPDGSNFTLKIRSTKLEDSAMYFCASGGGRDQPQHFGDGTRLSIL.

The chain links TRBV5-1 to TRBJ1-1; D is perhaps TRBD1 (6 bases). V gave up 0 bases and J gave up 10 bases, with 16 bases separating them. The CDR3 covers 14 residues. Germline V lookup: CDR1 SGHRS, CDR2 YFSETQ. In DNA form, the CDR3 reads TGCGCCAGCAGCTTGGGTCTATCAGGGGAGGGAGCTTTCTTT. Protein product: CASSLGLSGEGAFF.

This CDR3 reads CASSQARGNYGYTF. For the CDR3, the DNA is TGCGCCAGCAGCCAAGCCAGGGGCAACTATGGCTACACCTTC. The genes are TRBV4-1 and TRBJ1-2; tentatively, D is TRBD1 (6 bases). The CDR3 covers 14 residues. Looked up from germline, CDR1 is MGHRA and CDR2 is YSYEKL. The V gene lost 1 base and the J gene lost 2 bases, with 8 bases spanning the gap.

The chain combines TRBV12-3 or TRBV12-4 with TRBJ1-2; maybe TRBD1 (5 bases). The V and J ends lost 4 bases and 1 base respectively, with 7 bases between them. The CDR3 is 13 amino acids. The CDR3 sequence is CASSYQGNYGYTF. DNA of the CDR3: TGTGCCAGCAGTTATCAGGGTAACTATGGCTACACCTTC.

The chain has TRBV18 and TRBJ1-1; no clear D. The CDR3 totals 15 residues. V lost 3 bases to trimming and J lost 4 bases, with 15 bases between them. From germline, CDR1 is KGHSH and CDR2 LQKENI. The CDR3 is CASSPNQADGTEAFF. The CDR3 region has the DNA TGTGCCAGCTCACCGAATCAGGCAGACGGCACTGAAGCTTTCTTT.

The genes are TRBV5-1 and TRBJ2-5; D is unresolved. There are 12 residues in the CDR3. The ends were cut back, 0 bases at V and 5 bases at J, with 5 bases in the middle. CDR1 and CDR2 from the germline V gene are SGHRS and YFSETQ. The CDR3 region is CASSLAGETQYF. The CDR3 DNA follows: TGCGCCAGCAGCTTGGCAGGCGAGACCCAGTACTTC.

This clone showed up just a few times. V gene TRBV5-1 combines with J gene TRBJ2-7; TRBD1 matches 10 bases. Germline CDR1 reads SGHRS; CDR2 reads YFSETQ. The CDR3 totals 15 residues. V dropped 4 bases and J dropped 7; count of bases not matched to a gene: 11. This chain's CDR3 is CASSGTATGGGEQYF. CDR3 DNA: TGCGCCAGCAGCGGGACCGCGACAGGGGGCGGTGAGCAGTACTTC.

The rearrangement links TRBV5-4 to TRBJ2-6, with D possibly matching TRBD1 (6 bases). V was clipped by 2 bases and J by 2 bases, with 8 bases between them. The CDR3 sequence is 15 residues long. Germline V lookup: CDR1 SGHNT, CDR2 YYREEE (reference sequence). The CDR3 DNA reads TGTGCCAGCAGCTTACAGGGTCCTGGGGCCAACGTCCTGACTTTC. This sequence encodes CASSLQGPGANVLTF.